This TCR beta chain was retrieved from a study of shared clonotypes between healthy human individuals. Study in general: Each donor's CD4 naive and CD4 memory cells filled three plates apiece, CD8 naive two, and CD8 memory one.

Template for every sorted-subset replicate PCR totaled about 0.2 ug DNA, tens of thousands of T cell genomes. The protocol was immunoSEQ multiplex PCR, while the TCRdb copy is restricted to in-frame clones and leaves out a portion. The sample holds approximately 1,500,000 clones; approximately 98% are singletons and the top ten take about 0.42%. Recent vaccinations or acute infections were absent in the healthy HIV-negative adult donors. This sequence was found in a man aged 25 to 40 in good health. Sequenced sample: naive CD4+ T cells sorted from blood. Indicated subset: CD45RA+ positively selected.

The CDR3 nucleotides are TGTGCCAGCAGTCCCCGCTCAACTAATGAAAAACTGTTTTTT. Its translation: CASSPRSTNEKLFF. The rearrangement joins TRBV7-9 to TRBJ1-4; no definite D call. With 6 bases removed from V and 0 bases from J, the gap between germline ends came to 8 bases. There are 14 residues in the CDR3. The germline CDR1 and CDR2 sequences are SEHNR and FQNEAQ (reference sequence). Full variable domain (outside the CDR3, taken from reference TRBV7-9 and TRBJ1-4): DTGVSQNPRHKITKRGQNVTFRCDPISEHNRLYWYRQTLGQGPEFLTYFQNEAQLEKSRLLSDRFSAERPKGSFSTLEIQRTEQGDSAMYLCASSPRSTNEKLFFGSGTQLSVL.